This is a list of T cell receptor beta chains from one sample in a study of shared clonotypes between healthy human individuals. The table came from immunoSEQ multiplex PCR; TCRdb's copy has only in-frame clones and leaves some out. Of under 850,000 clones in the sample, roughly 92% were seen once. Source material: naive CD8+ T cells sorted from blood. Receptors originate from a man aged 30 to 39 in good health. The CDR3 runs from the conserved cysteine through the conserved F or W. A D gene is named only where the DNA matches it firmly.

J | D | V | CDR3
TRBJ2-5 | NA | TRBV9 | CASSVGGEETQYF
TRBJ2-7 | NA | TRBV4-3 | CASSPEEDYEQYF
TRBJ2-2 | NA | TRBV5-6 | CASSLVGQGGTGELFF
TRBJ2-5 | NA | TRBV5-1 | CASSLLPTRPGETQYF
TRBJ2-7 | NA | TRBV18 | CASSLSGGSYEQYF
TRBJ2-1 | TRBD2 | TRBV5-1 | CASRGTSSNEQFF
TRBJ2-1 | NA | TRBV28 | CASSLSVRLLLGYEQFF
TRBJ2-1 | NA | TRBV6-1 | CASRPLPGIDEQFF
TRBJ2-2 | TRBD2 | TRBV14 | CASSLGVAGRGTGELFF
TRBJ2-1 | TRBD1 | TRBV9 | CASSASGQGYNEQFF
TRBJ2-7 | NA | TRBV27 | CASSLSVVNEQYF
TRBJ2-3 | NA | TRBV27 | CASSLEVWDTQYF
TRBJ2-7 | NA | TRBV11-2 | CASSLGTLSEQYF
TRBJ2-7 | TRBD1 | TRBV27 | CASSLAQGALSYEQYF
TRBJ2-1 | TRBD2 | TRBV7-3 | CASSLSLAGEGRLYNEQFF
TRBJ2-2 | NA | TRBV5-8 | CASSTGTVANTGELFF
TRBJ2-1 | TRBD2 | TRBV15 | CATRPAGAENEQFF
TRBJ2-7 | NA | TRBV5-1 | CASSLTGPGSHEQYF
TRBJ1-1 | NA | TRBV15 | CATSRPIWENTEAFF
TRBJ2-7 | NA | TRBV10-3 | CANGGEGAYEQYF
TRBJ2-7 | TRBD2 | TRBV10-3 | CAISEIAGATYEQYF
TRBJ2-7 | TRBD2 | TRBV7-9 | CASSPRSSGTYEQYF
TRBJ2-3 | TRBD2 | TRBV7-8 | CASSLAVGLVTDTQYF
TRBJ2-1 | NA | TRBV15 | CATSSNRGLSSYNEQFF
TRBJ2-5 | NA | TRBV29-1 | CSVALGETQYF
TRBJ2-1 | TRBD2 | TRBV27 | CASGLAGDFHEQFF
TRBJ2-3 | TRBD1 | TRBV19 | CASSGWDRAYTDTQYF
TRBJ2-1 | TRBD2 | TRBV6-1 | CASSELAGSYNEQFF
TRBJ2-1 | NA | TRBV25-1 | CASSESHLVQFF
TRBJ2-3 | NA | TRBV19 | CASSIGLSGPSITDTQYF
TRBJ2-7 | TRBD2 | TRBV5-6 | CASSSGTSGRIYEQYF
TRBJ2-7 | NA | TRBV28 | CASSPPLGLSSYEQYF
TRBJ2-1 | TRBD1 | TRBV5-1 | CASREKRQGSPINEQFF
TRBJ1-5 | NA | TRBV7-9 | CASSPGVKENQPQHF
TRBJ1-1 | TRBD1 | TRBV4-3 | CASTPSGGGTEAFF
TRBJ2-7 | NA | TRBV7-3 | CASSSFAVSEQYF
TRBJ2-2 | NA | TRBV7-9 | CASLTTRQGRGGELFF
TRBJ2-7 | NA | TRBV28 | CASRDPGLPSYEQYF
TRBJ2-7 | NA | TRBV5-8 | CASSYRPNEQYF
TRBJ2-3 | NA | TRBV25-1 | CASSDGGATTDTQYF
TRBJ1-5 | NA | TRBV11-2 | CASSLDTTSGQPQHF
TRBJ1-1 | NA | TRBV14 | CASSQGTDNLYEAFF
TRBJ2-1 | NA | TRBV27 | CASSDGSSYNEQFF
TRBJ2-1 | NA | TRBV11-2 | CASSFFYYNEQFF
TRBJ2-5 | NA | TRBV6-5 | CASSYSGVEETQYF
TRBJ2-1 | NA | TRBV7-9 | CASSLVLGGNEQFF
TRBJ1-5 | TRBD1 | TRBV5-8 | CASSQGQGGNQPQHF